This T cell receptor (beta chain) was observed in a study of blood T cell repertoires in COVID-19 (dated by TCRdb to about 2020). Regarding the research as a whole: The collaborator samples originated in the United States, Italy and Spain and spanned the acute and convalescent phases of COVID-19. HLA class I and class II types, where available, came from metadata supplied by the sample provider rather than from assay-based typing. The dataset comprised deeply sampled blood TCRbeta repertoires from subjects exposed to, actively infected with, or recovered from COVID-19. Samples were obtained from the ongoing ImmuneRACE study (first 160 participants) and from 1,254 subjects provided by 6 global collaborators. The repertoires were released in a freely available public database meant as a resource for research on the immune response to SARS-CoV-2. The prospective study material was composed of cDNA or gDNA derived from T cells, B-cell-depleted T cells, or PBMCs. A de-identified subject ID, COVID-19 status, age in years and sex were almost always included in the sample metadata.

The research as a whole found: How much clinical and demographic metadata was included differed by source and by participant, and the metadata was provided uncurated.

Whole blood was collected in K2EDTA tubes by collaborating institutions according to the institutions' own protocols. Collaborator samples were shipped for TCRbeta analysis as frozen whole blood, isolated PBMCs, or DNA extracted from either sample type. Of note for this clone: The antigen it recognizes is unknown. Base qualities were left out, and no much larger clone turns up one base away.

TCRbeta CDR3 regions were amplified from genomic DNA using the immunoSEQ Assay, a bias-controlled multiplex PCR. In the original analysis: The number of nucleated cells in each sample was estimated by amplification of reference gene primers within the assay. Sequence reads were collapsed and filtered to measure the absolute abundance of every unique TCRbeta CDR3 rearrangement. For each sample, productive Simpson clonality was calculated by taking the square root of Simpson's diversity index across productive rearrangements. TCRdb stores this immuneACCESS table with in-frame sequences only. Part of the clones is absent; in the studies checked, under half of the shortfall reflects unresolved V genes, and no reason is known for the rest. From that table come the V and J calls and clone size; the DNA was used to work out D and trimming. For this sample there are 160,000 or so clones; roughly 88% appear just once. Together, the top ten hold 9.8% of the sample.

V gives up 3 bases and J gives up 4 bases, and the segment between their germline ends measures 8 bases. There are 13 amino acids in the CDR3, from cysteine to phenylalanine inclusive. CDR3 DNA is the only sequence kept; it has 39 bases, read in frame from the first base. From a lookup of the germline V gene, CDR1 and CDR2 are SGDLS and YYNGEE. Sequencing input: peripheral blood. The chain employs TRBV9 and TRBJ1-3; the D gene identity is not certain. The sequence was collected from a woman aged 45-60 years with acute or convalescent COVID-19. This receptor carries the CDR3 CASSALGGNTIYF. The DNA sequence is TGTGCCAGCAGCGCCCTCGGGGGAAACACCATATATTTT.